These 11 T cell receptor beta chains came from one sample sequenced in a study of blood T cell repertoires in COVID-19 (dated by TCRdb to between 2020 and 2021). Receptors were amplified or captured by the immunoSEQ multiplex PCR assay. This immuneACCESS table, as held by TCRdb, lists in-frame sequences with V and J called but not all clones. Of the missing ones, under half trace to an unresolved V gene in checked studies; the others have no known cause. This sample has about 260,000 clones in its table, and 80% to 90% of those were observed once. Clones ranked in the top ten supply approximately 4% of the sample. The sample comprised peripheral blood. Receptors originate from a man aged 60-69 years with acute or convalescent COVID-19.

The chain employs TRBV5-1 and TRBJ1-1, with D perhaps matching TRBD1 (5 bases). The germline V gene encodes CDR1 SGHRS and CDR2 YFSETQ. This CDR3 comprises 14 residues. The V gene lost 4 bases and the J gene lost 1 base, with 11 bases spanning the gap. The CDR3 DNA sequence: TGCGCCAGCAGCCTCCCGACAGAGAACACTGAAGCTTTCTTT. Amino acids: CASSLPTENTEAFF.

This clone was observed once. This chain joins TRBV23-1 and TRBJ2-3; 11 bases match TRBD2. TRBV23-1 is designated an ORF whose function remains uncertain. Trimming at V came to 7 bases and at J to 4 bases, leaving 16 bases not matched to a gene. This CDR3 spans 18 amino acids. CDR3 in amino acids: CASTHRGAGTSGSDTQYF. The CDR3 DNA follows: TGCGCCAGCACCCACAGAGGGGCCGGGACTAGCGGATCAGATACGCAGTATTTT.

This chain connects TRBV5-1 to TRBJ2-3, with unresolved D. CDR1 is SGHRS, CDR2 YFSETQ, per germline. CDR3 size: 12 residues. The V and J ends lost 4 bases and 4 bases respectively, with 7 bases between them. The CDR3 sequence: CASSRASDTQYF. The CDR3, as DNA: TGCGCCAGCAGCCGAGCGTCAGATACGCAGTATTTT.

In this sample, this clone turned up once. V and J are TRBV20-1 and TRBJ2-1; D is uncertain. There are 11 residues in the CDR3. Germline V gives CDR1 DFQATT, CDR2 SNEGSKA (reference sequence). Trimming took 5 bases from V and 5 from J, leaving 7 bases between them. The chain's CDR3 is CSAGQNNEQFF. CDR3 coding DNA: TGCAGTGCTGGGCAAAACAATGAGCAGTTCTTC.

Within the sample, this clone is medium-sized. The chain couples TRBV15 to TRBJ2-3; 10 bases line up with TRBD2. The CDR3 contains 15 residues. CDR1 and CDR2 from the germline V gene are LNHNV and YYDKDF (reference sequence). V lost 0 bases and J lost 8; bases outside the gene matches: 5. The CDR3 nucleotides are TGTGCCACCAGCAGAGATAGGATAGCGGGGGGTACGCAGTATTTT. Translation: CATSRDRIAGGTQYF.

This chain joins TRBV11-2 and TRBJ2-7; 7 bases fit TRBD2. Germline loops: CDR1 SGHAT, CDR2 FQNNGV. With V trimmed by 7 bases and J by 7 bases, 7 bases remained unmatched. The CDR3 has 12 amino acids. Here the CDR3 reads CASNLGGREQYF. CDR3 bases: TGTGCCAGCAACCTGGGAGGGCGGGAGCAGTACTTC.

The chain joins TRBV19 to TRBJ2-2; 8 bases are shared with TRBD1. The CDR3 is 14 residues long. The germline CDR1 and CDR2 sequences are LNHDA and SQIVND (reference sequence). After removal of 5 bases from V and 6 bases from J, the junction contained 5 bases not matched to a gene. In DNA, the CDR3 is TGTGCCAGTAGTGTAGGACAGGGTGCCGGGGAGCTGTTTTTT. It yields the protein CASSVGQGAGELFF.

The chain uses TRBV7-9 and TRBJ1-2, with unresolved D. The CDR3 covers 14 residues. Trimming took 1 base from V and 4 from J, leaving 10 bases between them. Germline CDR1 SEHNR, CDR2 FQNEAQ (reference sequence). The CDR3 sequence: CASSLELPSYGYTF. The CDR3 DNA reads TGTGCCAGCAGCTTAGAGCTCCCGAGCTATGGCTACACCTTC.

The chain couples TRBV23-1 to TRBJ2-2; D perhaps matches TRBD1 (6 bases). TRBV23-1 is known as an ORF, though its function is uncertain. Trimming pared 1 base from V and 0 bases from J, leaving 9 bases between. The CDR3 length is 16 residues. The CDR3 sequence is CASSQWDTTNTGELFF. CDR3 coding DNA: TGCGCCAGCAGTCAATGGGACACAACGAACACCGGGGAGCTGTTTTTT.

CDR3 sequence: CASSEGLVAVRELFF. For the CDR3, the DNA is TGTGCCAGCAGTGAAGGACTAGTGGCTGTCAGGGAGCTGTTTTTT. This chain joins TRBV6-1 and TRBJ2-2; D possibly corresponds to TRBD2 (6 bases). CDR1 is MNHNS, CDR2 SASEGT, per germline. V dropped 1 base and J dropped 9 bases, with 15 bases sitting between them. There are 15 residues in the CDR3.

About this clone: Within the sample, other DNA sequences also encode this same CDR3. This chain uses TRBV10-3 with TRBJ1-1, with D maybe TRBD1 (6 bases). The CDR3 spans 14 residues. Germline V gene sequence: CDR1 ENHRY, CDR2 SYGVKD. Trimming took 2 bases from V and 1 from J, leaving 8 bases between them. CDR3 protein: CAISEGGRNTEAFF. CDR3 DNA: TGTGCCATCAGTGAGGGGGGCCGGAACACTGAAGCTTTCTTT.